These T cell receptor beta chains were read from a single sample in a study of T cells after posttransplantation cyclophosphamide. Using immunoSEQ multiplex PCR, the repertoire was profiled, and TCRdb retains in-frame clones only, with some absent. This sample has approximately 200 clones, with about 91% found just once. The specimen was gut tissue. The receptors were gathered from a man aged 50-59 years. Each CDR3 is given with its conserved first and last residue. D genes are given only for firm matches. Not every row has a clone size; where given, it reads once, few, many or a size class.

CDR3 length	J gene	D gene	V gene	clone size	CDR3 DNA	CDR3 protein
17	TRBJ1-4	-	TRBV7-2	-	TGTGCCAGCAGCTTAGTGGGGCAGGGCGGACCCAATGAAAAACTGTTTTTT	CASSLVGQGGPNEKLFF
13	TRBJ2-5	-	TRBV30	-	TGTGCCTGGAGTGAGGGAGTGCCAAAAGAGCAGTACTTC	CAWSEGVPKEQYF
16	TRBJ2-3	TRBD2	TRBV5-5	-	TGTGCCAGCAGCTTGTTCGGGAGGGAGAGCACAGATACGCAGTATTTT	CASSLFGRESTDTQYF
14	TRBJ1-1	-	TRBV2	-	TGTGCCAGCAGAGCTCCGGGACAGAACACTGAAGCTTTCTTT	CASRAPGQNTEAFF
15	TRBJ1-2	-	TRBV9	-	TGTGCCAGCAGCCCTAACGGCGACACGATCTATGGCTACACCTTC	CASSPNGDTIYGYTF
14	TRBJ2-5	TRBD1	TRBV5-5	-	TGTGCCAGCAGCTTGGAGGGACAGATAAAGACCCAGTACTTC	CASSLEGQIKTQYF
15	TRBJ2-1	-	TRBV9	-	TGTGCCAGCAGCGTAGGGGGCAGCCGGGACAATGAGCAGTTCTTC	CASSVGGSRDNEQFF
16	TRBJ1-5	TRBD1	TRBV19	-	TGTGCCAGTAGTCCTCCACCAGACAGGGTGAATCAGCCCCAGCATTTT	CASSPPPDRVNQPQHF
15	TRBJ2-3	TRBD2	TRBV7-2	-	TGTGCCAGCAGCTTCTACGGGGGGAGCACAGATACGCAGTATTTT	CASSFYGGSTDTQYF
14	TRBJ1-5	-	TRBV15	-	TGTGCCACCAGGATTGAAGCGGGCAATCAGCCCCAGCATTTT	CATRIEAGNQPQHF
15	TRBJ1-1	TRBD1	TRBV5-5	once	TGTGCCAGCAGCTTGAACAGGGGCAGGAACACTGAAGCTTTCTTT	CASSLNRGRNTEAFF
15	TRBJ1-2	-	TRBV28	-	TGTGCCAGCAGTGCCCCGCCCCCTCCTAGCTATGGCTACACCTTC	CASSAPPPPSYGYTF
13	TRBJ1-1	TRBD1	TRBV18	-	TGTGCCAGCTCAGAAGGGGGCCGAACTGAAGCTTTCTTT	CASSEGGRTEAFF
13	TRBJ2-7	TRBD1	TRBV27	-	TGTGCCAGCAGGGACAGGCTCTCCTACGAGCAGTACTTC	CASRDRLSYEQYF
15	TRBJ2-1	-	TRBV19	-	TGTGCCAGTAGGTCTCTAACCGGCTCCTACAATGAGCAGTTCTTC	CASRSLTGSYNEQFF
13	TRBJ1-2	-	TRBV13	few	TGTGCCAGCAGCCCGGGGGACAACTATGGCTACACCTTC	CASSPGDNYGYTF
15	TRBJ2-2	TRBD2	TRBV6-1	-	TGTGCCAGCAGCGGCGGGACTAGAGACACCGGGGAGCTGTTTTTT	CASSGGTRDTGELFF
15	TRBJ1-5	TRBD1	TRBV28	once	TGTGCCAGCAGTTCTCCCGGGACAGGCAATCAGCCCCAGCATTTT	CASSSPGTGNQPQHF
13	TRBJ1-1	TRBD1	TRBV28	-	TGTGCCAGCAGGCAGGGGGCGGATGGGGTAGCTTTCTTT	CASRQGADGVAFF
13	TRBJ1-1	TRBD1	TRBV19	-	TGTGCCAGTTCGGACAGGGCGAACACTGAAGCTTTCTTT	CASSDRANTEAFF
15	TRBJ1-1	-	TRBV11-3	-	TGTGCCAGCAGTTCGCTAGACGGTGGCGTCTCTGAAGCTTTCTTT	CASSSLDGGVSEAFF
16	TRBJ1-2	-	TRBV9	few	TGTGCCAGCAGCCCTGACGCACAGGGTTTTAACTATGGCTACACCTTC	CASSPDAQGFNYGYTF
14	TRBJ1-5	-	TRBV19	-	TGTGCCAGTAGTATGCAGGGGTCGTGGCAGCCCCAGCATTTT	CASSMQGSWQPQHF
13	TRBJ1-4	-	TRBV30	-	TGTGCCTGGAGTGGAGGGTCCAATGAAAAACTGTTTTTT	CAWSGGSNEKLFF
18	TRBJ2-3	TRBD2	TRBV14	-	TGTGCCAGCAGCCAAGATCGGCTTACTAGCGGACACACAGATACGCAGTATTTT	CASSQDRLTSGHTDTQYF
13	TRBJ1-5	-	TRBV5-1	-	TGCGCCAGCAGCTTGGGGGGAGGTCAGCCCCAGCATTTT	CASSLGGGQPQHF
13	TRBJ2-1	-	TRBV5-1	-	TGCGCCAGCAGCTTCACAGGATACAATGAGCAGTTCTTC	CASSFTGYNEQFF
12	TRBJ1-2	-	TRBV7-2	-	TGTGCCAGCAGCTTTTCGGTCTATGGCTACACCTTC	CASSFSVYGYTF
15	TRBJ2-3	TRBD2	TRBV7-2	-	TGTGCCAGCAGCTTCTACGGGGGGGTCACAGATACGCAGTATTTT	CASSFYGGVTDTQYF
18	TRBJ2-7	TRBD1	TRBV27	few	TGTGCCAGCAGTTCAGCCCCCCCGGGACAGGGATGGGCCTACGAGCAGTACTTC	CASSSAPPGQGWAYEQYF
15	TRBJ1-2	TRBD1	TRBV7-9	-	TGTGCCAGCAGCGCCGGGACAGGACGTCCCTATGGCTACACCTTC	CASSAGTGRPYGYTF
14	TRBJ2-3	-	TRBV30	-	TGTGCCTGGAGTGTCAGAGGGGGGGCGGATACGCAGTATTTT	CAWSVRGGADTQYF
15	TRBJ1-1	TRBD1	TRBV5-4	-	TGTGCCAGCAGCTTGGGAGCAGGGGGTCACACTGAAGCTTTCTTT	CASSLGAGGHTEAFF